This is a list of T cell receptor beta chains from one sample in a study of beta chain features in type 1 diabetes. The repertoire was sequenced with immunoSEQ multiplex PCR; TCRdb's copy has only in-frame clones and lacks some. The table lists about 350,000 clones, roughly a fifth of them singletons, with 0.044% in the top ten. Sequenced material: naive CD4+ T cells from blood. Receptor source: a woman between 18 and 30 years old in good health. Each CDR3 is given with its conserved first and last residue. D genes are given only for firm matches. Some rows mark clone size as missing; the rest say once, few, many or name a class of expanded clone.

few,TRBV9,16,TRBD2,TRBJ2-5,CASSVTTSPTQETQYF,TGTGCCAGCAGCGTAACGACTAGCCCGACACAAGAGACCCAGTACTTC
-,TRBV7-2,16,TRBD2,TRBJ2-5,CASSLWSSGGEETQYF,TGTGCCAGCAGCTTATGGTCTAGCGGGGGGGAAGAGACCCAGTACTTC
-,TRBV5-6,16,-,TRBJ1-2,CASTSRPMGGPSGYTF,TGTGCCAGCACCTCCCGCCCCATGGGGGGACCTAGCGGCTACACCTTC
-,TRBV28,12,-,TRBJ2-7,CASSADSYEQYF,TGTGCCAGCAGTGCAGATTCCTACGAGCAGTACTTC
-,TRBV5-1,13,-,TRBJ1-2,CASSPLEPHGYTF,TGCGCCAGCAGCCCGCTGGAGCCGCATGGCTACACCTTC
-,TRBV15,14,-,TRBJ1-2,CATSRDRDPYGYTF,TGTGCCACCAGCAGAGATCGGGATCCCTATGGCTACACCTTC
-,TRBV5-1,13,-,TRBJ1-2,CASSLGGAGGYTF,TGCGCCAGCAGCCTCGGGGGGGCCGGTGGCTACACCTTC
-,TRBV25-1,13,TRBD2,TRBJ2-7,CASRLAGGDEQYF,TGTGCCAGCAGACTAGCGGGGGGGGACGAGCAGTACTTC
-,TRBV21-1,15,-,TRBJ1-5,CASSARDRVNQPQHF,TGTGCCAGCAGCGCCCGGGACAGAGTCAATCAGCCCCAGCATTTT
-,TRBV29-1,12,TRBD1,TRBJ1-2,CSAAGGFYGYTF,TGCAGCGCCGCAGGGGGCTTCTATGGCTACACCTTC
few,TRBV5-6,16,TRBD2,TRBJ2-5,CASSLTSGGIGETQYF,TGTGCCAGCAGCTTGACTAGCGGGGGCATCGGAGAGACCCAGTACTTC
few,TRBV12-5,16,-,TRBJ2-1,CASVWGVGGSYNEQFF,TGTGCTAGTGTTTGGGGGGTTGGGGGGTCCTACAATGAGCAGTTCTTC
-,TRBV30,15,TRBD2,TRBJ2-3,CAWSAGTSVTDTQYF,TGTGCCTGGAGTGCTGGGACTAGCGTCACAGATACGCAGTATTTT
few,TRBV30,11,-,TRBJ2-5,CAWSLQETQYF,TGTGCCTGGAGCCTCCAAGAGACCCAGTACTTC
-,TRBV2,15,-,TRBJ1-2,CASTREKGLHYGYTF,TGTGCCAGCACCCGGGAGAAGGGACTGCACTATGGCTACACCTTC
-,TRBV11-1,12,-,TRBJ2-7,CASSLLGFEQYF,TGTGCCAGCAGCTTACTCGGTTTCGAGCAGTACTTC
few,TRBV30,15,TRBD1,TRBJ1-2,CAWRSNKGQGSVYTF,TGTGCCTGGAGAAGTAACAAGGGACAGGGCTCGGTCTACACCTTC
few,TRBV30,13,-,TRBJ1-1,CAWRARMNTEAFF,TGTGCCTGGAGGGCGAGGATGAACACTGAAGCTTTCTTT
-,TRBV5-6,16,TRBD2,TRBJ2-3,CASSAGLAGAGDTQYF,TGTGCCAGCAGCGCCGGACTAGCGGGAGCCGGAGATACGCAGTATTTT
few,TRBV30,14,TRBD1,TRBJ1-2,CAWSRDRVGYGYTF,TGTGCCTGGAGTCGCGACAGGGTCGGCTATGGCTACACCTTC
-,TRBV7-8,16,-,TRBJ1-5,CASSLEGGYSNQPQHF,TGTGCCAGCAGCTTAGAAGGGGGATATAGCAATCAGCCCCAGCATTTT
-,TRBV4-2,17,-,TRBJ1-1,CASSQGETGIMNTEAFF,TGTGCCAGCAGCCAAGGGGAGACAGGTATCATGAACACTGAAGCTTTCTTT
few,TRBV5-4,16,TRBD2,TRBJ2-2,CASSGGGTANTGELFF,TGTGCCAGCAGCGGGGGAGGGACGGCCAACACCGGGGAGCTGTTTTTT